The 12 T cell receptor beta chains given below trace back to one sample, sequenced in a study of blood T cell repertoires in COVID-19. Method: immunoSEQ multiplex PCR; TCRdb's copy keeps in-frame clones and lacks some. Of some 270,000 clones detected, about 84% appear once; the ten largest clones hold over 5.5%. Sequenced material: peripheral blood. The receptors were gathered from an elderly woman with COVID-19, enrolled during active disease.

This clone has a single count. CDR3 protein: CASSYRSGTYEQYF. The CDR3 DNA reads as TGTGCCAGCAGTTACCGGTCAGGCACCTACGAGCAGTACTTC. This rearrangement joins TRBV6-5 to TRBJ2-7; no clear D gene. V was pared by 2 bases and J by 2 bases, with 10 bases between. Germline CDR1 MNHEY, CDR2 SVGAGI. The CDR3 is 14 amino acids.

CDR3 DNA sequence: TGCGCCAGCAGTGAGTCTTTAGGGGGTCCCGAAGCTTTCTTT. Its translation is CASSESLGGPEAFF. The rearrangement links TRBV10-1 to TRBJ1-1, with D possibly being TRBD1 (6 bases). The ends were cut back, 0 bases at V and 8 bases at J, with 13 bases in the middle. CDR1 WNHNN and CDR2 SYGVQD come from the germline V gene (reference sequence). This CDR3 has 14 amino acids.

The CDR3 sequence is CASSAGRTGDKDGYTF. In DNA form, the CDR3 reads TGTGCCAGCAGCGCCGGGAGGACAGGGGATAAGGATGGCTACACCTTC. The chain combines TRBV5-5 with TRBJ1-2; 9 nucleotides match TRBD1. Germline loops: CDR1 SGHKS, CDR2 YYEKEE (reference sequence). The CDR3 totals 16 residues. V dropped 4 bases and J dropped 6; count of bases not matched to a gene: 13.

This sequence joins TRBV11-2 and TRBJ1-1; D possibly corresponds to TRBD1 (5 bases). Trimming took off 3 bases at V and 0 bases at J, with 11 bases between the two ends. Germline CDR1 SGHAT, CDR2 FQNNGV. The CDR3 extends over 15 amino acids. CDR3 region: CASSLSGNMNTEAFF. The CDR3 nucleotides are TGTGCCAGCAGCTTGTCAGGGAACATGAACACTGAAGCTTTCTTT.

This clone occurred once. The gene calls are TRBV5-1 and TRBJ1-1, with 7 positions matching TRBD1. This CDR3 comprises 15 residues. Germline V gene sequence: CDR1 SGHRS, CDR2 YFSETQ. The V and J ends lost 4 bases and 1 base, in that order; junction bases with no gene match: 7. In DNA, the CDR3 is TGCGCCAGCAGCCAGGACGAGGGGGCGAACACTGAAGCTTTCTTT. Protein: CASSQDEGANTEAFF.

V is TRBV6-2 or TRBV6-3 and J is TRBJ2-3; 7 bases map to TRBD1. The CDR3 consists of 15 residues. Germline loops: CDR1 MNHEY, CDR2 SVGEGT. Trimming at V came to 2 bases and at J to 1 base, leaving 3 bases not matched to a gene. CDR3 coding DNA: TGTGCCAGCAGTTACAGGACAGGCGGCACAGATACGCAGTATTTT. This gives the protein CASSYRTGGTDTQYF.

The gene calls are TRBV19 and TRBJ2-7, with TRBD1 matching over 7 bases. The CDR3 has 12 residues. CDR1 is LNHDA and CDR2 is SQIVND in the germline V gene (reference sequence). J gave up 3 bases and V 6 bases, and 2 bases lay outside the gene matches. The CDR3 DNA reads TGTGCCAGTAGACAGGGGAACTACGAGCAGTACTTC. As protein: CASRQGNYEQYF.

The chain recombines TRBV11-1 with TRBJ2-1, with 13 bases lining up with TRBD2. The germline V gene encodes CDR1 SGHAT and CDR2 FQDESV (reference sequence). Trimming at V came to 5 bases and at J to 6 bases, leaving 7 bases not matched to a gene. The CDR3 has 16 amino acids. The DNA of the CDR3 is TGTGCCAGCAGCATCCCCGGGACTAGCGGGGTCAATGAGCAGTTCTTC. The encoded protein is CASSIPGTSGVNEQFF.

The chain joins TRBV6-5 to TRBJ2-7; D possibly corresponds to TRBD1 (6 bases). The CDR3 has 14 amino acids. Germline V gene sequence: CDR1 MNHEY, CDR2 SVGAGI. V was cut by 8 bases and J by 2 bases, with 16 bases left in between. The CDR3 loop reads CASRYREGTYEQYF. Here the CDR3 DNA reads TGTGCCAGCCGGTACAGGGAAGGGACCTACGAGCAGTACTTC.

This clone was seen only once. V and J are TRBV10-2 and TRBJ1-2; D is uncertain. The ends were cut back, 7 bases at V and 8 bases at J, with 14 bases in the middle. This CDR3 is 12 amino acids long. Germline V gives CDR1 WSHSY, CDR2 SAAADI. CDR3 protein: CASTWEGGGYTF. CDR3 sequence (DNA): TGCGCCAGCACCTGGGAAGGAGGAGGCTACACCTTC.

This CDR3 is CSASTGGINYGYTF. CDR3 bases: TGCAGTGCTAGTACAGGAGGGATTAACTATGGCTACACCTTC. The V call is TRBV20-1, the J call TRBJ1-2, with D possibly matching TRBD1 (5 bases). V lost 3 bases, J lost 1 base, and 12 bases lay in between. Germline loops: CDR1 DFQATT, CDR2 SNEGSKA (reference sequence). The CDR3 is 14 amino acids.

The chain combines TRBV19 with TRBJ1-2; D uncertain. Germline CDR1 and CDR2: LNHDA and SQIVND (reference sequence). Trimming took off 2 bases at V and 1 base at J, with 11 bases between the two ends. The CDR3 runs to 15 residues. CDR3 amino acids: CASSISGRGNYGYTF. CDR3 sequence (DNA): TGTGCCAGTAGTATAAGCGGCCGGGGTAACTATGGCTACACCTTC.